These 17 T cell receptor beta chains share one sample of origin, sequenced in a study of T cell responses to AZD1222 COVID-19 vaccine. Method: immunoSEQ multiplex PCR; TCRdb's copy keeps in-frame clones and lacks some. This sample carries about 84,000 clones, 70% to 90% of them seen once, and the ten largest clones take approximately 1.4%. This specimen was peripheral blood, taken on day 0 of AZD1222 vaccination. Receptors were obtained from an adult in good health.

The rearrangement links TRBV4-3 to TRBJ1-2; D gene unclear. V was cut by 0 bases and J by 8 bases, with 10 bases left in between. The CDR3 contains 13 residues. Looked up from germline, CDR1 is LGHNA and CDR2 is YSLEER. The CDR3 bases are TGCGCCAGCAGCCAAGAGAATTATCGAGGCTACACCTTC. Translation: CASSQENYRGYTF.

The chain combines TRBV7-8 with TRBJ2-5, with a tentative D call TRBD1 (6 bases). Per germline, CDR1 SGHVS and CDR2 FQNEAQ. This CDR3 region has 17 residues. V was pared by 0 bases and J by 6 bases, with 20 bases between. The CDR3 DNA is TGTGCCAGCAGCTTAGCGCAGGTCCAGGGGCGCAGGAAGACCCAGTACTTC. Translating gives CASSLAQVQGRRKTQYF.

The V gene is TRBV9, the J gene TRBJ2-3, with D hard to call. With 1 base removed from V and 7 bases from J, the gap between germline ends came to 4 bases. CDR3 length: 11 amino acids. CDR1 is SGDLS, CDR2 YYNGEE, per germline. The CDR3 region has the DNA TGTGCCAGCAGCGTACGAAATACGCAGTATTTT. As protein: CASSVRNTQYF.

The chain joins TRBV2 to TRBJ1-5, with 7 bases that match TRBD1. The CDR3 spans 15 residues. Germline CDR1 SNHLY, CDR2 FYNNEI. The V segment lost 8 bases and the J segment 0 bases; nucleotides outside the gene matches: 7. The CDR3 nucleotides are TGTGCCAGCTCTTGGGACAGCCATAGCAATCAGCCCCAGCATTTT. This encodes CASSWDSHSNQPQHF.

The J gene is TRBJ2-1, the V gene TRBV10-1; D may be TRBD2 (6 bases). The V end lost 0 bases, the J end lost 8 bases, and 8 bases lay between the germline ends. Germline V lookup: CDR1 WNHNN, CDR2 SYGVQD (reference sequence). This CDR3 comprises 13 residues. This chain's CDR3 is CASSESREDEQFF. As DNA, the CDR3 is TGCGCCAGCAGTGAGTCGAGGGAGGATGAGCAGTTCTTC.

The table lists this clone with a few counts. The chain combines TRBV7-9 with TRBJ1-6; no clear D gene. Germline V gene sequence: CDR1 SEHNR, CDR2 FQNEAQ (reference sequence). The CDR3 loop spans 13 amino acids. V lost 5 bases, J lost 7 bases, and 9 bases lay in between. CDR3 region: CASSPEFNSPLHF. The CDR3 DNA sequence: TGTGCCAGCAGCCCCGAATTCAATTCACCCCTCCACTTT.

The chain has TRBV23-1 and TRBJ2-3; 8 bases match TRBD2. TRBV23-1 is identified as an open reading frame with a role that is uncertain. The CDR3 is 17 residues long. The trim removed 3 bases at V and 0 bases at J, leaving 8 bases unmatched. Here the CDR3 reads CASSQSATSGSTDTQYF. The CDR3, as DNA: TGCGCCAGCAGTCAGTCCGCCACTAGCGGAAGCACAGATACGCAGTATTTT.

The genes are TRBV18 and TRBJ2-1, with 12 bases matching TRBD2. V was pared by 6 bases and J by 9 bases, with 9 bases of the junction left unmatched. The CDR3 totals 15 residues. Germline V lookup: CDR1 KGHSH, CDR2 LQKENI. CDR3: CASSGGLAGSTEQFF. CDR3 DNA: TGTGCCAGCTCTGGAGGACTAGCGGGAAGTACTGAGCAGTTCTTC.

CDR3 sequence reads: CASSNGGLAGLGQYNEQFF. The CDR3 nucleotides are TGTGCCAGCAGTAACGGGGGACTAGCGGGCCTGGGGCAATACAATGAGCAGTTCTTC. J is TRBJ2-1 and V is TRBV6-2 or TRBV6-3, with TRBD2 matching 12 bases. The CDR3 is made up of 19 amino acids. CDR1 is MNHEY, CDR2 SVGEGT, per germline. V lost 5 bases, J lost 4 bases, and 15 bases stayed unmatched.

V and J are TRBV20-1 and TRBJ2-5, with a weak D call TRBD2 (5 bases). From germline, CDR1 is DFQATT and CDR2 SNEGSKA (reference sequence). Trimming shortened V by 3 bases and J by 5 bases, and 13 bases separated the two germline ends. CDR3 length equals 13 residues. CDR3 amino acids: CSASRGLAETQYF. The DNA of the CDR3 is TGCAGTGCTAGTAGAGGGCTAGCTGAGACCCAGTACTTC.

J is TRBJ2-1 and V is TRBV5-1; 9 nucleotides agree with TRBD2. The CDR3 runs to 15 residues. The junction had 2 bases not matched to a gene; V was cut back by 4 bases and J by 0 bases. The germline CDR1 and CDR2 sequences are SGHRS and YFSETQ. As DNA, the CDR3 is TGCGCCAGCAGCGATAGCGGGAGCTCCTACAATGAGCAGTTCTTC. Protein product: CASSDSGSSYNEQFF.

This chain connects TRBV10-3 to TRBJ2-3, with a tentative D call TRBD1 (5 bases). The germline CDR1 and CDR2 sequences are ENHRY and SYGVKD. The CDR3 is 14 amino acids. V was pared by 6 bases and J by 4 bases, with 14 bases between. For the CDR3, the DNA is TGTGCCATCAGCAGCCCCTTAGGGGCAGATACGCAGTATTTT. It translates to CAISSPLGADTQYF.

The chain recombines TRBV6-4 with TRBJ1-1; D is ambiguous. The CDR3 loop spans 13 amino acids. Between the trimmed V and J ends, which lost 6 bases and 1 base, there was a span of 9 bases. The V gene's germline CDR1 is MRHNA and CDR2 SNTAGT. This CDR3 reads CASSATGNTEAFF. The CDR3 DNA reads TGTGCCAGCAGCGCGACGGGGAACACTGAAGCTTTCTTT.

The chain is built from TRBV9 and TRBJ2-3; D uncertain. The CDR3 consists of 12 residues. The V and J ends lost 0 bases and 4 bases respectively, with 3 bases between them. CDR1 SGDLS and CDR2 YYNGEE come from the germline V gene. The CDR3 sequence is CASSVAADTQYF. Written as DNA, the CDR3 is TGTGCCAGCAGCGTAGCCGCAGATACGCAGTATTTT. The entire variable domain, with the rest obtained from reference TRBV9 and TRBJ2-3, is as follows: DSGVTQTPKHLITATGQRVTLRCSPRSGDLSVYWYQQSLDQGLQFLIQYYNGEERAKGNILERFSAQQFPDLHSELNLSSLELGDSALYFCASSVAADTQYFGPGTRLTVL.

The chain couples TRBV5-1 to TRBJ1-6; TRBD1 aligns across 9 bases. Germline lookup yields CDR1 SGHRS and CDR2 YFSETQ. This CDR3 is built from 12 residues. Germline trimming cut 5 bases from V and 14 bases from J; bases unmatched to any gene: 5. CDR3 nucleotide sequence: TGCGCCAGCAGGCACAGGGACAGGGCCCTCCACTTT. Its protein product is CASRHRDRALHF.

The genes are TRBV7-9 and TRBJ2-2, with 13 bases aligning to TRBD2. This CDR3 region has 17 residues. Germline assignment: CDR1 SEHNR and CDR2 FQNEAQ (reference sequence). V lost 1 base to trimming and J lost 5 bases; unmatched junction nucleotides: 4. The DNA for the CDR3 is TGTGCCAGCAGCTTAGAGCGGACTAGCGGGAGAACCGGGGAGCTGTTTTTT. It specifies CASSLERTSGRTGELFF. The full variable domain, rest sourced from reference TRBV7-9 and TRBJ2-2, is DTGVSQNPRHKITKRGQNVTFRCDPISEHNRLYWYRQTLGQGPEFLTYFQNEAQLEKSRLLSDRFSAERPKGSFSTLEIQRTEQGDSAMYLCASSLERTSGRTGELFFGEGSRLTVL.

This clone was detected once. This chain uses TRBV5-8 with TRBJ1-1; unclear D gene. CDR1 SGHTS and CDR2 YDEGEE come from the germline V gene. Trimming pared 6 bases from V and 1 base from J, leaving 10 bases between. The CDR3 length is 13 residues. CDR3 loop: CASTFTWNTEAFF. CDR3 coding DNA: TGTGCCAGCACCTTTACTTGGAACACTGAAGCTTTCTTT.